This T cell receptor (beta chain) emerged from a study of T cells in narcolepsy. This CDR3 contains 15 residues. Per germline, CDR1 MGHRA and CDR2 YSYEKL. V was pared by 0 bases and J by 10 bases, with 13 bases between. TCRdb keeps only in-frame clones here, not all; method: immunoSEQ multiplex PCR. Of fewer than 40,000 clones listed, about four fifths were seen once; the top ten hold 0.5% to 0.85%. Points from the study as a whole: Same-patient CSF and blood CD4+ T cell clonotypes included HCRT-specific and TRIB2-specific autoreactive ones.

Of note for this clone: Its antigen is unknown.

The chain employs TRBV4-1 and TRBJ1-6, with a weak D call TRBD1 (6 bases). Sample: memory (CD45RA-) CD4+ T cells from blood. The sequence was collected from a human donor in good health. The CDR3, as DNA: TGCGCCAGCAGCCAAGATCCCACAGGGCAATCACCCCTCCACTTT. Encoded protein: CASSQDPTGQSPLHF.